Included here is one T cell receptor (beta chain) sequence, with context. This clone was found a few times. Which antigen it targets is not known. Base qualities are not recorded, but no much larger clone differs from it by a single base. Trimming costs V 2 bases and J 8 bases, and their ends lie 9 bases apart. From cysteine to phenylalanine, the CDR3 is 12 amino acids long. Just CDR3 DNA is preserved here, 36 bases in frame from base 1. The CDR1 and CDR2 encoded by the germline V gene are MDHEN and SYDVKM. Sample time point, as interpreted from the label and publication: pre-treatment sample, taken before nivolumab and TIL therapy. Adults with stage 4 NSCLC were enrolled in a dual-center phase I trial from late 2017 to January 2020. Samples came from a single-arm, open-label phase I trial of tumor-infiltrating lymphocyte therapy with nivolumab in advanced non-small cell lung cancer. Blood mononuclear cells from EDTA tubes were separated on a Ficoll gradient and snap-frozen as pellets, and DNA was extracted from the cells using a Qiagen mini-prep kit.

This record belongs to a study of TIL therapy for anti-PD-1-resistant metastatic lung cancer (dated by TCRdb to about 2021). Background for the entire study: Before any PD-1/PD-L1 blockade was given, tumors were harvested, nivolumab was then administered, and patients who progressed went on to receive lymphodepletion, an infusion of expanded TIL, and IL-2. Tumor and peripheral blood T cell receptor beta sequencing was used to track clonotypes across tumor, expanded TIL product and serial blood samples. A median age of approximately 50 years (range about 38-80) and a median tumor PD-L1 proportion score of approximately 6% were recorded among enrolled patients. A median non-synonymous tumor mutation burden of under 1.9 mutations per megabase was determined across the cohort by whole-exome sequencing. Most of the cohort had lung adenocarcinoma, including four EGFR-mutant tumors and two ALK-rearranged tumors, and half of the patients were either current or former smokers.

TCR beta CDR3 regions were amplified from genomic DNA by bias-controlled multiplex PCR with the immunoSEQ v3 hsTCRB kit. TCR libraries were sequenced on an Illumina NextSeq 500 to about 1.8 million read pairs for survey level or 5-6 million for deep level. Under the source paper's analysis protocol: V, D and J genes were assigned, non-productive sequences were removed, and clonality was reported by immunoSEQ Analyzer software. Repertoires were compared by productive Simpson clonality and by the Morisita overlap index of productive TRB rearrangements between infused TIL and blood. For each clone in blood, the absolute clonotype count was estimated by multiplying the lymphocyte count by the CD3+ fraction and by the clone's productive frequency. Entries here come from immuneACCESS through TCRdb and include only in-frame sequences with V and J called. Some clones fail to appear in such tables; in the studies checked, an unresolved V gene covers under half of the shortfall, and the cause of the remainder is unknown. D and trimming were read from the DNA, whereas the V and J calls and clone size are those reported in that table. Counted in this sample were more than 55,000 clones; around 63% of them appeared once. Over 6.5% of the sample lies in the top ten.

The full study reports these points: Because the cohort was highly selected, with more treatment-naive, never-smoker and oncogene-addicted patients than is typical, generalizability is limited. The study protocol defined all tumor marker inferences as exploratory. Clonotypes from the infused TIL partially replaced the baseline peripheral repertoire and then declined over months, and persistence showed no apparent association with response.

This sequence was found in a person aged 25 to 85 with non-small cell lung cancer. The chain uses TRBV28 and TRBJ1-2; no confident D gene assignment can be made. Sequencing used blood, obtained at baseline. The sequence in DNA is TGTGCCAGCAGTTTACGCCTGTCCGGCTACACCTTC. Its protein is CASSLRLSGYTF.